Listed here are 20 T cell receptor beta chains from one sample, sequenced in a study of blood T cell repertoires in COVID-19. Profiled with immunoSEQ multiplex PCR; TCRdb holds only in-frame clones, not every one. The sample yields 100,000 to 120,000 clones, 75% to 90% seen once. Sample: peripheral blood. Receptors originate from a woman in her 40s with acute or convalescent COVID-19.

J is TRBJ2-5 and V is TRBV23-1; D might be TRBD2 (5 bases). TRBV23-1 is an open reading frame, and its role is uncertain. Trimming left V 0 bases short and J 2 bases short, with 25 bases between. CDR3 length: 20 amino acids. The CDR3 DNA reads TGCGCCAGCAGTCAATCGCTGTTTTTTTCGGCGGCGGGCGGTCAAGAGACCCAGTACTTC. Residues: CASSQSLFFSAAGGQETQYF.

The CDR3 region is CASSIEWRGNTDTQYF. The DNA for the CDR3 is TGTGCCAGTAGTATAGAGTGGCGGGGGAACACAGATACGCAGTATTTT. The chain joins TRBV19 to TRBJ2-3; 7 nucleotides align to TRBD2. There are 16 residues in the CDR3. Trimming took 0 bases from V and 2 from J; bases not matched to a gene: 5. Germline V gene sequence: CDR1 LNHDA, CDR2 SQIVND (reference sequence).

The V gene is TRBV10-3, the J gene TRBJ1-2, with TRBD1 matching over 7 bases. Germline CDR1 reads ENHRY; CDR2 reads SYGVKD. V shed 2 bases and J 6 bases; nucleotides not matched to a gene: 9. The CDR3 is made up of 15 amino acids. The CDR3 DNA reads TGTGCCATCAGTGAGCTACAGGGGAGGTGGAATGGCTACACCTTC. It is translated as CAISELQGRWNGYTF.

The chain has TRBV4-2 and TRBJ1-5, with 8 bases fitting TRBD1. The ends lost 4 bases at V and 5 bases at J; junction bases unmatched: 4. CDR1 and CDR2 (germline): LGHNA, YNFKEQ. This CDR3 comprises 14 residues. CDR3 residues: CASSLGQVYQPQHF. The CDR3 DNA follows: TGTGCCAGCAGCCTGGGACAGGTGTATCAGCCCCAGCATTTT.

This clone has just one count. In DNA form, the CDR3 reads TGTGCCATCAGTGACGACAGGGTACCCTCTGGAAACACCATATATTTT. Protein: CAISDDRVPSGNTIYF. This chain connects TRBV10-3 to TRBJ1-3, with 7 positions matching TRBD1. The CDR3 length is 16 residues. Germline lookup yields CDR1 ENHRY and CDR2 SYGVKD. The ends lost 3 bases at V and 0 bases at J; junction bases unmatched: 5.

The chain has TRBV30 and TRBJ1-1; D is undetermined. The V gene's germline CDR1 is GTSNPN and CDR2 SVGIG (reference sequence). V gave up 0 bases and J gave up 3 bases, with 8 bases separating them. The CDR3 extends over 13 amino acids. The CDR3 protein is CAWSVSQDTEAFF. In DNA, the CDR3 is TGTGCCTGGAGTGTAAGTCAGGACACTGAAGCTTTCTTT.

The gene calls are TRBV7-2 and TRBJ1-2; TRBD1 aligns across 9 bases. From germline, CDR1 is SGHTA and CDR2 FQGNSA. This CDR3 spans 12 amino acids. V shed 11 bases and J 5 bases; nucleotides not matched to a gene: 6. This CDR3 reads CASGDREYGYTF. CDR3 bases: TGTGCCTCGGGGGACAGGGAATATGGCTACACCTTC.

The gene calls are TRBV6-5 and TRBJ1-1, with TRBD1 identical over 11 bases. Losses at the gene ends were 6 bases for V and 3 bases for J; bases not matched to a gene: 6. Germline V gene sequence: CDR1 MNHEY, CDR2 SVGAGI. The CDR3 contains 15 residues. CDR3 protein: CASSSGQGAYTEAFF. The DNA of the CDR3 is TGTGCCAGCAGCTCCGGACAGGGGGCTTACACTGAAGCTTTCTTT.

CDR3 in amino acids: CASPRLGEAFF. CDR3 nucleotides: TGTGCCAGCCCGCGACTGGGTGAAGCTTTCTTT. This chain connects TRBV27 to TRBJ1-1; D gene uncertain. V lost 8 bases and J 7 bases, leaving 11 bases between the germline ends. The CDR3 extends over 11 amino acids. The germline gives CDR1 MNHEY, CDR2 SMNVEV (reference sequence).

V is TRBV18 and J is TRBJ2-2; D might be TRBD2 (5 bases). Germline lookup yields CDR1 KGHSH and CDR2 LQKENI. The V end was cut by 0 bases, the J end by 6 bases, with 11 bases between. The CDR3 extends over 15 amino acids. The CDR3 DNA reads TGTGCCAGCTCACCACCCACCTCCGGGGCCGGGGAGCTGTTTTTT. Its translation: CASSPPTSGAGELFF. Full variable domain (missing parts from reference TRBV18 and TRBJ2-2): NAGVMQNPRHLVRRRGQEARLRCSPMKGHSHVYWYRQLPEEGLKFMVYLQKENIIDESGMPKERFSAEFPKEGPSILRIQQVVRGDSAAYFCASSPPTSGAGELFFGEGSRLTVL.

The rearrangement joins TRBV5-1 to TRBJ1-1, with TRBD1 matching 7 bases. Germline loops: CDR1 SGHRS, CDR2 YFSETQ. The V segment lost 4 bases and the J segment 4 bases; nucleotides outside the gene matches: 10. The CDR3 loop spans 15 amino acids. The CDR3 DNA follows: TGCGCCAGCAGCCCCATCGAACAGGGGACCACTGAAGCTTTCTTT. Encoded protein: CASSPIEQGTTEAFF. Filled out from reference TRBV5-1 and TRBJ1-1, the complete variable domain reads KAGVTQTPRYLIKTRGQQVTLSCSPISGHRSVSWYQQTPGQGLQFLFEYFSETQRNKGNFPGRFSGRQFSNSRSEMNVSTLELGDSALYLCASSPIEQGTTEAFFGQGTRLTVV.

The chain recombines TRBV6-2 or TRBV6-3 with TRBJ2-1; 12 bases agree with TRBD2. V trimming: 4 bases; J trimming: 7 bases; junction bases outside the gene matches: 5. The CDR3 is 15 amino acids. From germline, CDR1 is MNHEY and CDR2 SVGEGT. CDR3 bases: TGTGCCAGCAGTTCCCTAGCGGGGGGGAAAAATGAGCAGTTCTTC. It translates to CASSSLAGGKNEQFF.

The rearrangement uses TRBV18 and TRBJ2-2; 10 positions agree with TRBD2. Germline V gene lookup returns CDR1 KGHSH and CDR2 LQKENI. CDR3 size: 18 residues. V shed 3 bases, J shed 6 bases, and the junction held 13 bases outside the gene matches. The CDR3 DNA reads TGTGCCAGCTCACCGACGGGAGGGACTAGCGATACCGCCGGGGAGCTGTTTTTT. Encoded protein: CASSPTGGTSDTAGELFF.

This clone was observed a single time. The CDR3 here is CASSVGPGQAYNSPLHF. The CDR3 DNA reads TGTGCCAGCAGCGTAGGGCCGGGACAGGCCTATAATTCACCCCTCCACTTT. V gene TRBV9 combines with J gene TRBJ1-6; TRBD1 aligns across 8 bases. The CDR3 sequence is 17 residues long. V was clipped by 0 bases and J by 2 bases; unmatched bases: 4. Germline loops: CDR1 SGDLS, CDR2 YYNGEE.

V is TRBV12-3 or TRBV12-4 and J is TRBJ2-1; perhaps TRBD1 as D (5 bases). The CDR3 is 13 residues long. V was trimmed by 5 bases and J by 8 bases, leaving 13 bases between them. In DNA, the CDR3 is TGTGCCAGCAGTAAAGGGGCATGGGATGAGCAGTTCTTC. Translation gives CASSKGAWDEQFF.

The V call is TRBV30, the J call TRBJ2-7; no definite D call. Trimming cost V 0 bases and J 2 bases, with 11 bases left between them. Per the germline V gene, CDR1 is GTSNPN and CDR2 is SVGIG (reference sequence). The CDR3 sequence is 14 residues long. The CDR3 DNA sequence: TGTGCCTGGAGTGTACTTTCCAAGACCTACGAGCAGTACTTC. This gives the protein CAWSVLSKTYEQYF. The variable domain in full, with the rest retrieved from reference TRBV30 and TRBJ2-7, is SQTIHQWPATLVQPVGSPLSLECTVEGTSNPNLYWYRQAAGRGLQLLFYSVGIGQISSEVPQNLSASRPQDRQFILSSKKLLLSDSGFYLCAWSVLSKTYEQYFGPGTRLTVT.

The CDR3 is CASSSGQGEKLFF. CDR3 bases: TGTGCCAGCAGTTCGGGACAGGGGGAAAAACTGTTTTTT. The chain carries TRBV12-3 or TRBV12-4 and TRBJ1-4; 10 bases agree with TRBD1. Losses at the gene ends were 4 bases for V and 8 bases for J; bases not matched to a gene: 1. The CDR3 runs to 13 residues.

The chain recombines TRBV19 with TRBJ2-7, with 8 bases matching TRBD1. The germline V gene encodes CDR1 LNHDA and CDR2 SQIVND (reference sequence). The V and J ends lost 6 bases and 1 base, in that order; junction bases with no gene match: 8. The CDR3 totals 15 residues. CDR3 in DNA: TGTGCCAGTAGGAACGACAGGGGAGGTTCCTACGAGCAGTACTTC. Amino acids: CASRNDRGGSYEQYF.

The chain recombines TRBV4-1 with TRBJ2-1; perhaps TRBD2 as D (5 bases). Germline CDR1 and CDR2: MGHRA and YSYEKL. The CDR3 loop spans 16 amino acids. The ends were cut back, 0 bases at V and 9 bases at J, with 18 bases in the middle. In DNA, the CDR3 is TGCGCCAGCAGCCAAGATCTGCCGGGAAGGGCCCCTGAGCAGTTCTTC. This encodes CASSQDLPGRAPEQFF.

V is TRBV30 and J is TRBJ1-1; 12 bases line up with TRBD1. Germline assignment: CDR1 GTSNPN and CDR2 SVGIG (reference sequence). The CDR3 runs to 15 residues. Trimming took 3 bases from V and 10 from J; bases not matched to a gene: 12. DNA for the CDR3: TGTGCCTGGAGGACATCTGGGACAGGGGGCTTCGCAGCTTTCTTT. Encoded protein: CAWRTSGTGGFAAFF. Full variable domain (outside the CDR3, taken from reference TRBV30 and TRBJ1-1): SQTIHQWPATLVQPVGSPLSLECTVEGTSNPNLYWYRQAAGRGLQLLFYSVGIGQISSEVPQNLSASRPQDRQFILSSKKLLLSDSGFYLCAWRTSGTGGFAAFFGQGTRLTVV.